This T cell receptor beta chain was identified in a study of T-cell memory formation after mild COVID-19. The overall study: TCR clusters were mostly donor specific.

The CDR3 consists of 17 residues. Trimming removed 4 bases at V and 1 base at J, with 15 bases between. Germline V lookup: CDR1 SGHRS, CDR2 YFSETQ. Remarks on this clonotype: Its antigen is unknown.

The authors produced TCR alpha and TCR beta cDNA libraries with sample barcodes and UMIs by 5'RACE using constant-segment primers. TCRdb independently ran MiXCR on the 5' RACE reads; one entry per CDR3 protein. The sample holds under 250,000 distinct CDR3 sequences, around 26% seen once. Study-wide points: CM and EM subsets held most contracting CD4+ clones; EMRA held CD8+ ones. A subset of responding clones appeared in pre-infection memory, suggesting cross-reactive memory joined.

The chain has TRBV5-1 and TRBJ2-6; D not certain. Sequenced: PBMCs or a T cell subset sorted from them (not recorded which). The TCR was taken from an adult woman who had mild COVID-19 (a few samples of this study predate the infection). Cell type and time point are not known. The CDR3 protein is CASSPLGFESGANVLTF. The DNA of the CDR3 is TGCGCCAGCAGCCCCTTAGGTTTTGAGTCTGGGGCCAACGTCCTGACTTTC.